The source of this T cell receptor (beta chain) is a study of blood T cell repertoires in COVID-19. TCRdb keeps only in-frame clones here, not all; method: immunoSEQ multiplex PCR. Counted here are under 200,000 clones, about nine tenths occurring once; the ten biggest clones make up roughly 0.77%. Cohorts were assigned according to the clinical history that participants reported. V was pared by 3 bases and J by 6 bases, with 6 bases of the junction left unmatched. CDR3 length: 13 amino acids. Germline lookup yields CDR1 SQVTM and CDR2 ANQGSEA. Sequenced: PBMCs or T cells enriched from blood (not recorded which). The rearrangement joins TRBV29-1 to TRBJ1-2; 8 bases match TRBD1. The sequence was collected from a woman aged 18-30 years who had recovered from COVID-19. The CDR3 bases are TGCAGCGTTGACGGACAGGGAGGGCATGGCTACACCTTC. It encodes CSVDGQGGHGYTF.